A selection of T cell receptor beta chains follows, all from one sample in a study of vaccination and CD4 T cells after COVID-19. MiXCR was run by TCRdb on the PCR reads, yielding one entry per CDR3 protein. The sample lists nearly 9,000 distinct CDR3 sequences, about 55% seen once, with 7.3% in the top ten. Their antigen targets remain unknown. The sequenced material came from CD4+ T cells from blood, cultured in vitro. Receptors were obtained from a human donor who had recovered from COVID-19. The CDR3 runs from the conserved cysteine through the conserved F or W. Fields, in order: D gene, clone size, J gene, V gene, CDR3 protein, CDR3 DNA. D genes are given only for firm matches. Size is omitted from some rows. Given values are once, few, many or a class for expanded clones.

D: TRBD1
size: .
J: TRBJ2-1
V: TRBV20-1
CDR3: CSGIPGQATHEQFF
DNA: TGCAGTGGCATACCGGGACAGGCTACCCATGAGCAGTTCTTC

D: .
size: .
J: TRBJ1-1
V: TRBV6-5
CDR3: CASSYSEGITEAFF
DNA: TGTGCCAGCAGTTACTCTGAGGGTATTACTGAAGCTTTCTTT

D: TRBD1
size: .
J: TRBJ1-2
V: TRBV6-1
CDR3: CASRSRGQRGYTF
DNA: TGTGCCAGCCGGTCCAGGGGGCAACGAGGCTACACCTTC

D: .
size: .
J: TRBJ1-1
V: TRBV15
CDR3: CATEQGGTEAFF
DNA: TGTGCCACCGAGCAGGGAGGCACTGAAGCTTTCTTT

D: .
size: .
J: TRBJ2-7
V: TRBV6-2/TRBV6-3
CDR3: CASSSAVLALEQYF
DNA: TGTGCCAGCAGTTCTGCGGTCCTAGCTTTGGAGCAGTACTTC

D: .
size: .
J: TRBJ2-3
V: TRBV7-9
CDR3: CASSLAGNTDTQYF
DNA: TGTGCCAGCAGCTTAGCGGGAAACACAGATACGCAGTATTTT

D: .
size: .
J: TRBJ2-1
V: TRBV28
CDR3: CASRTRIEQFF
DNA: TGTGCCAGCAGAACCCGTATTGAGCAGTTCTTC

D: .
size: .
J: TRBJ1-5
V: TRBV12-3/TRBV12-4
CDR3: CASSSPPGPQHF
DNA: TGTGCCAGCAGTTCCCCCCCCGGACCCCAGCATTTT

D: .
size: .
J: TRBJ2-5
V: TRBV10-1
CDR3: CASSEDGVAQYF
DNA: TGCGCCAGCAGTGAGGACGGGGTCGCCCAGTACTTC

D: .
size: .
J: TRBJ1-6
V: TRBV5-5
CDR3: CASSSGPTSTHSPLHF
DNA: TGTGCCAGCAGCTCTGGACCCACCTCTACCCATTCACCCCTCCACTTT

D: .
size: .
J: TRBJ2-7
V: TRBV20-1
CDR3: CSASPSRQASYEQYF
DNA: TGCAGTGCTAGTCCCTCTCGCCAGGCCTCCTACGAGCAGTACTTC

D: .
size: few
J: TRBJ1-2
V: TRBV4-1
CDR3: CASSQVLSEILYTF
DNA: TGCGCCAGCAGCCAAGTCCTGTCCGAAATCCTCTACACCTTC

D: .
size: .
J: TRBJ1-5
V: TRBV20-1
CDR3: CSARQGPSNQPQHF
DNA: TGCAGTGCTAGACAGGGCCCTAGCAATCAGCCCCAGCATTTT

D: .
size: once
J: TRBJ1-1
V: TRBV19
CDR3: CASVPPGRRTEAFF
DNA: TGTGCCAGCGTACCCCCGGGACGGAGAACTGAAGCTTTCTTT

D: .
size: few
J: TRBJ1-2
V: TRBV19
CDR3: CATEDRLYGYTF
DNA: TGTGCCACCGAAGACAGACTCTATGGCTACACCTTC

D: .
size: .
J: TRBJ2-7
V: TRBV5-5
CDR3: CASSLEGGGNSYEQYF
DNA: TGTGCCAGCAGCTTGGAAGGTGGGGGAAACTCCTACGAGCAGTACTTC

D: TRBD1
size: .
J: TRBJ1-5
V: TRBV7-6
CDR3: CASSLSPGQANNQPQHF
DNA: TGTGCCAGCAGCTTAAGCCCAGGACAGGCGAACAATCAGCCCCAGCATTTT

D: .
size: .
J: TRBJ2-3
V: TRBV2
CDR3: CASSEAGMGTDTQYF
DNA: TGTGCCAGCAGTGAAGCGGGAATGGGCACAGATACGCAGTATTTT

D: .
size: few
J: TRBJ1-2
V: TRBV20-1
CDR3: CSAPGRGDYGYTF
DNA: TGCAGTGCCCCCGGTCGCGGTGACTATGGCTACACCTTC

D: .
size: .
J: TRBJ1-5
V: TRBV24-1
CDR3: CATSDLSINQPQHF
DNA: TGTGCCACCAGTGATTTGTCCATTAATCAGCCCCAGCATTTT

D: TRBD2
size: .
J: TRBJ2-3
V: TRBV20-1
CDR3: CSADGTSGALLTDTQYF
DNA: TGCAGTGCTGACGGGACTAGCGGGGCTCTTTTAACAGATACGCAGTATTTT

D: TRBD1
size: .
J: TRBJ1-1
V: TRBV10-1
CDR3: CASREGGSAEAFF
DNA: TGCGCCAGCAGAGAAGGGGGCTCCGCTGAAGCTTTCTTT

D: .
size: .
J: TRBJ1-2
V: TRBV21-1
CDR3: CASSKVREGARYGYTF
DNA: TGTGCCAGCAGCAAAGTACGTGAGGGGGCGAGGTATGGCTACACCTTC

D: .
size: .
J: TRBJ1-5
V: TRBV27
CDR3: CASSPASRGNQPQHF
DNA: TGTGCCAGCAGTCCGGCCTCGAGGGGCAATCAGCCCCAGCATTTT

D: TRBD2
size: .
J: TRBJ2-2
V: TRBV19
CDR3: CAVGLAGGPGELFF
DNA: TGTGCCGTGGGACTAGCGGGGGGGCCCGGGGAGCTGTTTTTT

D: .
size: .
J: TRBJ2-3
V: TRBV12-3/TRBV12-4
CDR3: CASSLLDHTQYF
DNA: TGTGCCAGCAGTTTGTTAGATCATACGCAGTATTTT

D: .
size: .
J: TRBJ2-7
V: TRBV27
CDR3: CASSRGLAQDSYEQYF
DNA: TGTGCCAGCAGCAGGGGCCTAGCCCAGGACTCCTACGAGCAGTACTTC

D: TRBD1
size: medium-sized
J: TRBJ1-1
V: TRBV20-1
CDR3: CGKKGGVNTEAFF
DNA: TGCGGCAAAAAAGGGGGCGTGAACACTGAAGCTTTCTTT

D: .
size: .
J: TRBJ1-2
V: TRBV14
CDR3: CASSQDFIGGGYGYTF
DNA: TGTGCCAGCAGCCAAGATTTCATCGGCGGTGGCTATGGCTACACCTTC

D: .
size: .
J: TRBJ2-7
V: TRBV5-4
CDR3: CASSRMDGAGSYEQYF
DNA: TGTGCCAGCAGCAGAATGGACGGGGCTGGCTCCTACGAGCAGTACTTC